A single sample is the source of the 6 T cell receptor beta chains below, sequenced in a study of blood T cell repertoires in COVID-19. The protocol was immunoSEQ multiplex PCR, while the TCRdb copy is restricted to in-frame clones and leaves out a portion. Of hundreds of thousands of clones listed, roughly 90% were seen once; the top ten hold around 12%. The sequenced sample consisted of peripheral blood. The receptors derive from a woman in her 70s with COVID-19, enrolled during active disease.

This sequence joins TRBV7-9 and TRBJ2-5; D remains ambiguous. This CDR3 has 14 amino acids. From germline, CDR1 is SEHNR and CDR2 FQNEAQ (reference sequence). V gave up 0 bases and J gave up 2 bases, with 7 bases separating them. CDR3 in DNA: TGTGCCAGCAGCTTAGCGGTAGAGCAAGAGACCCAGTACTTC. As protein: CASSLAVEQETQYF.

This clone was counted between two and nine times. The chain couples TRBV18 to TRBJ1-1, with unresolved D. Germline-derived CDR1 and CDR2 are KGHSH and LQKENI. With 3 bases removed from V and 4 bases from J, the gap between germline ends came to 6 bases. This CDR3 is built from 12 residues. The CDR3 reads CASSPRITEAFF. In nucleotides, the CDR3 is TGTGCCAGCTCACCGAGAATCACTGAAGCTTTCTTT.

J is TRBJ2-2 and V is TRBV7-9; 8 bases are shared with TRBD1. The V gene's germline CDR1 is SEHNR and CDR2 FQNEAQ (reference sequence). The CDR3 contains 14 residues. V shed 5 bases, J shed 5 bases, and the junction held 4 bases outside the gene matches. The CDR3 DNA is TGTGCCAGCAGCCAGACAGGGGAGACCGGGGAGCTGTTTTTT. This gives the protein CASSQTGETGELFF.

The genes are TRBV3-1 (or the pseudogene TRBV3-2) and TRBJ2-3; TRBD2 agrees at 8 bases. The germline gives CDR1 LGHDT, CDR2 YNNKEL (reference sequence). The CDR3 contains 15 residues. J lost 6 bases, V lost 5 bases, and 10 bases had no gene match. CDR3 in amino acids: CASSEPGTRADTQYF. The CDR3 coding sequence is TGTGCCAGCAGCGAACCCGGGACTAGAGCGGATACGCAGTATTTT.

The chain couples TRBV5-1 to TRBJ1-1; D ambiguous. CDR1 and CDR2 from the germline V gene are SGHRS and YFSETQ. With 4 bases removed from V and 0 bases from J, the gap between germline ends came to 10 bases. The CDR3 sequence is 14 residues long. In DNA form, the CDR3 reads TGCGCCAGCAGCCCAGGAGGGATGAACACTGAAGCTTTCTTT. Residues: CASSPGGMNTEAFF.

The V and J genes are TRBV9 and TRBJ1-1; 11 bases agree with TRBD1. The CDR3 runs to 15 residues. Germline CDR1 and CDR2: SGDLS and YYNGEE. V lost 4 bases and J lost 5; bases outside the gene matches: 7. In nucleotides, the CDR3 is TGTGCCAGCAGCCCCCCAGGGACAGGGGGTACTGAAGCTTTCTTT. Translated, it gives CASSPPGTGGTEAFF.